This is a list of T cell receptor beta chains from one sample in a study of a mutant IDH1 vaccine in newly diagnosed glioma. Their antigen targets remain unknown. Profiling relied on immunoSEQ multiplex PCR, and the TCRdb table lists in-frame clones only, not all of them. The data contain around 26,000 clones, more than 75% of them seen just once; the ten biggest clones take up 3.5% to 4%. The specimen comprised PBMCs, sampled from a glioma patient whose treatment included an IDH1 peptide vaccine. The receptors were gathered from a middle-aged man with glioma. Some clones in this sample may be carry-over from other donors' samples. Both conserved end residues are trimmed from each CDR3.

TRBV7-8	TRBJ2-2	ASSYRNTGELF
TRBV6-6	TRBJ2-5	ASRNSGGPGETQY
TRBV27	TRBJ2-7	ASRPDRGSYEQY
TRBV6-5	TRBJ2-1	ASSPGYSYNEQF
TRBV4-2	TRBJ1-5	ASSQGTGGVNYQPQH
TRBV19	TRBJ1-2	ASIPQGALYGYT
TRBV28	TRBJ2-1	ASSLWTGGVNEQF
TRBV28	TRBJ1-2	ASSSFTWDRGGGYGYT
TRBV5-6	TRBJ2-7	ASSSGWGRVHEQY
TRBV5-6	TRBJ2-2	ASSLGLPGSTGELF
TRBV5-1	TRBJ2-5	ASARGQGETQY
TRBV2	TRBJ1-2	ASSTGTGSGYT
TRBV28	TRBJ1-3	ASSRTRSGNTIY
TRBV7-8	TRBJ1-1	ATLTYSTNTEAF
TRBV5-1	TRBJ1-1	ASSLEGTGGTEAF
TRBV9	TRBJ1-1	ASTPLTENTEAF
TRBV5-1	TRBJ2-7	ASSGWTGGGEQY
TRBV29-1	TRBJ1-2	SVEDGVSRYGYT
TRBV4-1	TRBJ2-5	ASSPAGMGETQY
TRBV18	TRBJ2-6	ASSLGQGSAGANVLT
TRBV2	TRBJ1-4	ARKHRAGNEKLF
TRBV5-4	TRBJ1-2	ASSPGGDMTDGYT
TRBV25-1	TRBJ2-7	ASSDLYEQY
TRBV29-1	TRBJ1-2	SGTGLGGYT
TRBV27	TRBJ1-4	ASSQETGEKLF
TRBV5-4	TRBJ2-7	ASSLGAGPRSEQY
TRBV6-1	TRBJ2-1	ASRTDRYNEQF
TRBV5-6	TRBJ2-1	ASSLGPYNEQF
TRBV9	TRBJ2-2	ASSPQLATGELF
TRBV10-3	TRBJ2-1	AISDRSTHNEQF
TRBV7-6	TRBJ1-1	ATGTGGGEAF
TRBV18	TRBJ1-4	ASSPGVGEKLF
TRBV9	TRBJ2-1	ASSVAAGGPDEQF
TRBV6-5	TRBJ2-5	ASSRAGETQY
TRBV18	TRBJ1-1	ASSPTGDTEAF